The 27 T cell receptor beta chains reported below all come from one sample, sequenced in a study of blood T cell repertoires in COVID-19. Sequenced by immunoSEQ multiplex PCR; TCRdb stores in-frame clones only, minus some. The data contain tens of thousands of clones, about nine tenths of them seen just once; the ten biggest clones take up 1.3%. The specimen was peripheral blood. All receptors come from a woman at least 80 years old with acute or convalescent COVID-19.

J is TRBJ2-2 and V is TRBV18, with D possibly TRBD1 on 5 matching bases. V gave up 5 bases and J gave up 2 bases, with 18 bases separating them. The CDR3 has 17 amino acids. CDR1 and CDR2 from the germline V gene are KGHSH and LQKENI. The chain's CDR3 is CASSTRARTLNTGELFF. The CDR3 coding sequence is TGTGCCAGCTCAACACGGGCCCGGACACTCAACACCGGGGAGCTGTTTTTT.

The CDR3 here is CASSLDGVSGNEQFF. Written as DNA, the CDR3 is TGTGCCAGCAGCTTAGACGGGGTTAGCGGCAATGAGCAGTTCTTC. The V and J genes are TRBV11-3 and TRBJ2-1; D might be TRBD2 (6 bases). Germline loops: CDR1 SGHNT, CDR2 YENEEA. The CDR3 is made up of 15 amino acids. V lost 0 bases and J 6 bases, leaving 12 bases between the germline ends.

In DNA, the CDR3 is TGTGCCAGCAGAGTTGGACAGAACAACAATGAGCAGTTCTTC. This codes for CASRVGQNNNEQFF. The V call is TRBV6-5, the J call TRBJ2-1; possibly TRBD1 for D (6 bases). Per the germline V gene, CDR1 is MNHEY and CDR2 is SVGAGI. Trimming took off 6 bases at V and 5 bases at J, with 14 bases between the two ends. The CDR3 spans 14 residues.

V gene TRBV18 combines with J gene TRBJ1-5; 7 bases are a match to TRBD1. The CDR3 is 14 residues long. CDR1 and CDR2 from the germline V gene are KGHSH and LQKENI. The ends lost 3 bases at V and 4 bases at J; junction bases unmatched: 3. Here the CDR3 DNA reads TGTGCCAGCTCACCCTGGGACAGAAATCAGCCCCAGCATTTT. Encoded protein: CASSPWDRNQPQHF.

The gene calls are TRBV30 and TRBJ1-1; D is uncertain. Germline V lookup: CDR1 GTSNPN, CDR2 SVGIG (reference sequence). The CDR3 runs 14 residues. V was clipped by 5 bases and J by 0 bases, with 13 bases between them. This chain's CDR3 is CAWGFLAMNTEAFF. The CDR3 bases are TGTGCCTGGGGATTCCTGGCCATGAACACTGAAGCTTTCTTT.

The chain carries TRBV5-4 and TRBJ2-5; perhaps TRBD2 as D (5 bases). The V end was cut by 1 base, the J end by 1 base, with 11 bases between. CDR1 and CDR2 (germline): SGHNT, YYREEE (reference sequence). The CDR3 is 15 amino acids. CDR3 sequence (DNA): TGTGCCAGCAGCTTGCGGGATCACGGCCAAGAGACCCAGTACTTC. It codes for CASSLRDHGQETQYF.

CDR3 sequence: CASSPEAYEQYF. In nucleotides, the CDR3 is TGCGCCAGCAGTCCCGAGGCCTACGAGCAGTACTTC. The rearrangement uses TRBV5-1 and TRBJ2-7, with D unresolved. CDR1 is SGHRS and CDR2 is YFSETQ in the germline V gene. CDR3 length: 12 residues. Trimming shortened V by 5 bases and J by 2 bases, and 8 bases separated the two germline ends.

In DNA, the CDR3 is TGCGCCAGCAGCATGGACAACCCGAACACCGGGGAGCTGTTTTTT. Its translation: CASSMDNPNTGELFF. V is TRBV5-1 and J is TRBJ2-2; the D gene is possibly TRBD1 (5 bases). This CDR3 comprises 15 residues. Trimming left V 4 bases short and J 0 bases short, with 10 bases between. The germline V gene encodes CDR1 SGHRS and CDR2 YFSETQ.

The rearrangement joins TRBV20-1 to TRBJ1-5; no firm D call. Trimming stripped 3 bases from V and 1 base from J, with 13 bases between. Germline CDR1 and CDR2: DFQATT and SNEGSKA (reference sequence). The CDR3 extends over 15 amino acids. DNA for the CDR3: TGCAGTGCTAGTGAGCAGCCCGGGAGCAATCAGCCCCAGCATTTT. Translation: CSASEQPGSNQPQHF.

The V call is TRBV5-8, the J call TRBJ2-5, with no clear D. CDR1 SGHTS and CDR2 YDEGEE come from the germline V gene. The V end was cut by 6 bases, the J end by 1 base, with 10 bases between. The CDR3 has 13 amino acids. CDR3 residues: CASNLGSQETQYF. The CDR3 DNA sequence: TGTGCCAGCAATCTGGGCAGCCAAGAGACCCAGTACTTC.

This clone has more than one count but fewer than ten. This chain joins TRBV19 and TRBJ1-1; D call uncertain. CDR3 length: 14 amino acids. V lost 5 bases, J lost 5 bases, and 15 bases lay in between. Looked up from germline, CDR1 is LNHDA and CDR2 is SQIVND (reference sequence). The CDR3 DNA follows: TGTGCCAGTAGTCCCCTTAGCACTAGAACTGAAGCTTTCTTT. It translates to CASSPLSTRTEAFF.

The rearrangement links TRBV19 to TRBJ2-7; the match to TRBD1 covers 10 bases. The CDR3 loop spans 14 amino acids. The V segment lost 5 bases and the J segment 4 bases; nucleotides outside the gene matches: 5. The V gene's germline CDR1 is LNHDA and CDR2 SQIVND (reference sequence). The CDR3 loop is CASSPGQGIYEQYF. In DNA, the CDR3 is TGTGCCAGTAGTCCGGGACAGGGGATTTACGAGCAGTACTTC.

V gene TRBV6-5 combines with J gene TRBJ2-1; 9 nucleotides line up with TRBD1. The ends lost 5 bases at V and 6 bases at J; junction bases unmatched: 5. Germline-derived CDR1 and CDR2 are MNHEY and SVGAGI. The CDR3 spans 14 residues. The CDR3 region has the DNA TGTGCCAGCAGTCTTGGACAGGGGAGCAATGAGCAGTTCTTC. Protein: CASSLGQGSNEQFF.

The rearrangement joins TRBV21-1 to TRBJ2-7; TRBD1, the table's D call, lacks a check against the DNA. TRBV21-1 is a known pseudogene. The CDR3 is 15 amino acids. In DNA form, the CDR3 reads TGTGCCAGCAGCAAAGGGGGACAGGGTCCCTACGAGCAGTACTTC. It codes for CASSKGGQGPYEQYF.

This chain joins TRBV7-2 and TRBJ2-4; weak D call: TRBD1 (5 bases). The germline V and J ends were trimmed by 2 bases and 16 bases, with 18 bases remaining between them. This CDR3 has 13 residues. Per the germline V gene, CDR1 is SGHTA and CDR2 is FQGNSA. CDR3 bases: TGTGCCAGCAGCTTATTTTTTGGGCAGGGAAGATACTTC. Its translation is CASSLFFGQGRYF.

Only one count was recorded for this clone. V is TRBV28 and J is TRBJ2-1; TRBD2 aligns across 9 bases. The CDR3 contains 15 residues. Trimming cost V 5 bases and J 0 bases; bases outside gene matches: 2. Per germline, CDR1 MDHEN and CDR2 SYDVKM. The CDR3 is CASSAGGPSYNEQFF. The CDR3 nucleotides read TGTGCCAGCAGTGCGGGAGGGCCCTCCTACAATGAGCAGTTCTTC.

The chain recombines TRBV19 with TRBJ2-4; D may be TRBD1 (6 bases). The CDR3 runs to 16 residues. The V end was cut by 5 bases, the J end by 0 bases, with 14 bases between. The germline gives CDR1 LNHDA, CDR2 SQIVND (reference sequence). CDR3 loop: CASSVGHQLAKNIQYF. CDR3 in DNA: TGTGCCAGTAGTGTGGGACACCAGCTAGCCAAAAACATTCAGTACTTC.

Here the CDR3 reads CATSASSYNYGYTF. CDR3 DNA: TGTGCCACATCTGCTTCCTCCTATAACTATGGCTACACCTTC. This chain links TRBV24-1 with TRBJ1-2; no definite D call. V lost 10 bases and J lost 1, with 15 bases in between. Germline V lookup: CDR1 KGHDR, CDR2 SFDVKD. CDR3 length: 14 amino acids.

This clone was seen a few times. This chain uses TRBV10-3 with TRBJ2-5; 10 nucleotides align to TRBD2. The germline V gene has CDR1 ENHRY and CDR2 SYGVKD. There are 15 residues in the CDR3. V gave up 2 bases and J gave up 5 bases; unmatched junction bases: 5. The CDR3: CAISEPGTSVETQYF. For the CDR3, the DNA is TGTGCCATCAGTGAGCCCGGGACTAGCGTTGAGACCCAGTACTTC.

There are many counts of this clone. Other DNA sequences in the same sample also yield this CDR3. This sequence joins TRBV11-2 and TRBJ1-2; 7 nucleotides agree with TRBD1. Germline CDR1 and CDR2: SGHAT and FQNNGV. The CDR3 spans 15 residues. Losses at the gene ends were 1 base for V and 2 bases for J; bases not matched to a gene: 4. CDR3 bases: TGTGCCAGCAGCTTAGTCGCGACAGGGAACTATGGCTACACCTTC. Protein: CASSLVATGNYGYTF.

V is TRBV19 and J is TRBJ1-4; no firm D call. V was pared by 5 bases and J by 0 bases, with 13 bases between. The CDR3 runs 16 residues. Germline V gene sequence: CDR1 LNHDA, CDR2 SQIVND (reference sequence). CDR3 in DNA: TGTGCCAGTAGTTCCCGCGGCGTTGCAACTAATGAAAAACTGTTTTTT. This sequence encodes CASSSRGVATNEKLFF. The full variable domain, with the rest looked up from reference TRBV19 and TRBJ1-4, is DGGITQSPKYLFRKEGQNVTLSCEQNLNHDAMYWYRQDPGQGLRLIYYSQIVNDFQKGDIAEGYSVSREKKESFPLTVTSAQKNPTAFYLCASSSRGVATNEKLFFGSGTQLSVL.

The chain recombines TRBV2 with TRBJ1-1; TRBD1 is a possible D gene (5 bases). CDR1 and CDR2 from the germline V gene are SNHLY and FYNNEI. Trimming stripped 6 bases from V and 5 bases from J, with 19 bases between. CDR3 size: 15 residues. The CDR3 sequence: CASSENRGGMTEAFF. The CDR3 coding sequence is TGTGCCAGCAGCGAAAACCGGGGGGGTATGACTGAAGCTTTCTTT.

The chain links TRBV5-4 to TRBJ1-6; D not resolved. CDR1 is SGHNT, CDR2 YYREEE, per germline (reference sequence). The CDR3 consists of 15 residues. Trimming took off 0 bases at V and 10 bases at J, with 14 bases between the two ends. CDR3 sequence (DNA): TGTGCCAGCAGCTTGGACGGTTTGGAGGTATCACCCCTCCACTTT. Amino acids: CASSLDGLEVSPLHF.

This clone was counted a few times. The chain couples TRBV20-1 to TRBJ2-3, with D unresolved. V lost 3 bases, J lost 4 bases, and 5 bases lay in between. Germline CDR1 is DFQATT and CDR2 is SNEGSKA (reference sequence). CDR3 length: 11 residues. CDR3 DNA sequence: TGCAGTGCTAGGTTCGCAGATACGCAGTATTTT. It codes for CSARFADTQYF.

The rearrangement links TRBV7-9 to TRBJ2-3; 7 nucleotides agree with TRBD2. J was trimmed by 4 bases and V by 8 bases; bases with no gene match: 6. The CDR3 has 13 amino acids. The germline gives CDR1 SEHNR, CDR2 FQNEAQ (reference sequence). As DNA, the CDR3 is TGTGCCAGCGGGACTATGGGGCCAGATACGCAGTATTTT. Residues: CASGTMGPDTQYF.

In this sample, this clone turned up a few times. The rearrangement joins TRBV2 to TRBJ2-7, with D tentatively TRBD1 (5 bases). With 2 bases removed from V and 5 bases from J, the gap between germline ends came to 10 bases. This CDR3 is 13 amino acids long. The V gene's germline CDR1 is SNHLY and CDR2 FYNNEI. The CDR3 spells CASSERAGNEQYF. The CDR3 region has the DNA TGTGCCAGCAGTGAACGGGCAGGGAACGAGCAGTACTTC. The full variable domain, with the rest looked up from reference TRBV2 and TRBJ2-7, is EPEVTQTPSHQVTQMGQEVILRCVPISNHLYFYWYRQILGQKVEFLVSFYNNEISEKSEIFDDQFSVERPDGSNFTLKIRSTKLEDSAMYFCASSERAGNEQYFGPGTRLTVT.

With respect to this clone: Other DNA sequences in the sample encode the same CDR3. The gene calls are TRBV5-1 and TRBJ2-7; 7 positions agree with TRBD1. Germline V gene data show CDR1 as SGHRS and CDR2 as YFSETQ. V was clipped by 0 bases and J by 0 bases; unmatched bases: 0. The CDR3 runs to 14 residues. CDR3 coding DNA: TGCGCCAGCAGCTTGGGACAGGGCTCCTACGAGCAGTACTTC. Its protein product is CASSLGQGSYEQYF.